These 10 T cell receptor beta chains came from one sample sequenced in a study of spatial heterogeneity in lung cancer. Time point specified: sample taken at primary tumor resection. The study sequenced unsorted whole RNA from tumor, nontumor lung or frozen PBMC. TCRdb redid the calling of the 5' RACE reads with MiXCR, one entry per CDR3 protein. The sample has more than 2,500 distinct CDR3 sequences; roughly 9% are singletons. The specimen comprised normal lung tissue next to the tumor, sampled at surgery. The receptors here all came from a male donor with early-stage non-small cell lung cancer.

There are many counts of this clonotype. Being off target in a library aimed at alpha chains, this beta chain has a size of little meaning. J is TRBJ2-1 and V is TRBV12-3 or TRBV12-4; 9 bases match TRBD2. This CDR3 has 17 amino acids. The J segment lost 0 bases and the V segment lost 6 bases, leaving 9 bases of the junction unmatched. The CDR3 region is CASSRAGGTGSYNEQFF. The CDR3 nucleotides read TGTGCCAGCAGCCGAGCGGGAGGTACGGGCTCCTACAATGAGCAGTTCTTC.

This clonotype is judged medium-sized. This beta chain is a stray read from a library made for alpha chains; its abundance is not meaningful. The chain employs TRBV6-6 and TRBJ1-1; D ambiguous. V lost 1 base, J lost 4 bases, and 16 bases lay in between. Germline CDR1 reads MNHNY; CDR2 reads SVGAGI (reference sequence). The CDR3 length is 16 residues. In DNA form, the CDR3 reads TGTGCCAGCAGTTACTTTTTGCCGGGAAAGGGCACTGAAGCTTTCTTT. Protein: CASSYFLPGKGTEAFF.

This clonotype was detected ten times or more. This beta chain was picked up by a library intended for alpha chains and is off target, so its count carries little meaning. This chain uses TRBV6-5 with TRBJ2-7; TRBD1 agrees at 9 bases. Trimming took 5 bases from V and 7 from J; bases not matched to a gene: 12. This CDR3 comprises 15 residues. Germline V gives CDR1 MNHEY, CDR2 SVGAGI. The CDR3 DNA reads as TGTGCCAGCAGTCGAGCCGGGACAGGGTCGTATGAGCAGTACTTC. Amino acid sequence: CASSRAGTGSYEQYF.

This clonotype was seen ten or more times. This beta chain is off target for a library built for alpha chains, so its abundance means little. The chain couples TRBV28 to TRBJ2-3; D possibly uses TRBD1 or TRBD2 (5 bases each). This CDR3 comprises 16 residues. V was clipped by 5 bases and J by 4 bases, with 19 bases between them. CDR1 is MDHEN, CDR2 SYDVKM, per germline. CDR3 in DNA: TGTGCCAGCAGTCACGTCGGCAGGGACCCCGCAGATACGCAGTATTTT. As protein: CASSHVGRDPADTQYF. Full variable domain (remainder filled in from reference TRBV28 and TRBJ2-3): DVKVTQSSRYLVKRTGEKVFLECVQDMDHENMFWYRQDPGLGLRLIYFSYDVKMKEKGDIPEGYSVSREKKERFSLILESASTNQTSMYLCASSHVGRDPADTQYFGPGTRLTVL.

As concerns this clonotype: Since it is a stray read in a library aimed at alpha chains, this beta chain has a size that is not meaningful. The chain joins TRBV27 to TRBJ2-7, with D perhaps matching TRBD1 or TRBD2 (5 bases each). Germline CDR1 is MNHEY and CDR2 is SMNVEV (reference sequence). The V and J ends lost 2 bases and 2 bases respectively, with 10 bases between them. The CDR3 runs to 14 residues. Here the CDR3 DNA reads TGTGCCAGCAGTTTAGGGGGACCAGCCTACGAGCAGTACTTC. This sequence encodes CASSLGGPAYEQYF.

This clonotype was observed at least ten times. With the library built for alpha chains, this beta chain is off target and its frequency is not meaningful. The V call is TRBV29-1, the J call TRBJ2-3, with D perhaps matching TRBD1 (5 bases). The ends were cut back, 4 bases at V and 3 bases at J, with 14 bases in the middle. The CDR3 loop spans 14 amino acids. The V gene's germline CDR1 is SQVTM and CDR2 ANQGSEA. CDR3 sequence: CSVVWGRATDTQYF. In nucleotides, the CDR3 is TGCAGCGTTGTCTGGGGCAGGGCTACAGATACGCAGTATTTT.

This clonotype was observed many times. Found in a library prepared for alpha chains, this beta chain is an off-target read, and its abundance has little meaning. This rearrangement joins TRBV4-3 to TRBJ2-3; 8 bases fit TRBD1. Germline CDR1 is LGHNA and CDR2 is YSLEER. The CDR3 runs to 18 residues. V lost 0 bases to trimming and J lost 3 bases; unmatched junction nucleotides: 11. The CDR3 nucleotides read TGCGCCAGCAGCCAAGATAGAACTACAGGGGGGATGACAGATACGCAGTATTTT. It is translated as CASSQDRTTGGMTDTQYF.

There are many counts of this clonotype. Because this beta chain is a stray read in a library intended to capture alpha chains, its abundance should not be given much weight. This chain links TRBV7-2 with TRBJ2-7, with 8 bases that match TRBD2. J gave up 4 bases and V 3 bases, and 5 bases lay outside the gene matches. The CDR3 loop spans 14 amino acids. Looked up from germline, CDR1 is SGHTA and CDR2 is FQGNSA. CDR3 bases: TGTGCCAGCAGCTTTGCCAGCGGGAGTTACGAGCAGTACTTC. This sequence encodes CASSFASGSYEQYF.

By share, this clonotype counts as medium-sized. The library was built for alpha chains, so this beta chain is an off-target read and its size means little. The chain couples TRBV19 to TRBJ2-1, with 16 bases that match TRBD2. The J segment lost 9 bases and the V segment lost 0 bases, leaving 8 bases of the junction unmatched. The CDR3 is 18 residues long. Germline CDR1 LNHDA, CDR2 SQIVND (reference sequence). The CDR3, as DNA: TGTGCCAGTAGTATAGAATTGGGACTAGCGGGAGGGCCCGGTGAGCAGTTCTTC. This sequence encodes CASSIELGLAGGPGEQFF.

In this sample, this clonotype turned up many times. This beta chain is an off-target read within a library intended for alpha chains, so its frequency means little. The chain uses TRBV7-9 and TRBJ2-2; D might be TRBD2 (6 bases). This CDR3 has 13 residues. CDR1 SEHNR and CDR2 FQNEAQ come from the germline V gene (reference sequence). The ends were cut back, 3 bases at V and 4 bases at J, with 6 bases in the middle. This chain's CDR3 is CASSLGGTGELFF. DNA for the CDR3: TGTGCCAGCAGCTTGGGAGGCACCGGGGAGCTGTTTTTT.